This T cell receptor (beta chain) is drawn from a study of blood T cell repertoires in COVID-19. For the study at large: The United States, Italy and Spain provided the acute and convalescent COVID-19 samples. The cDNA or gDNA used as material had been derived from T cells, B-cell-depleted T cells, or PBMCs.

This CDR3 is 17 amino acids long. Germline V gene sequence: CDR1 SEHNR, CDR2 FQNEAQ (reference sequence). Trimming at V came to 2 bases and at J to 5 bases, leaving 13 bases not matched to a gene. The study drew participants aged about 18 to 95 years from some 23 US areas. This clone turned up a few times. Profiling relied on immunoSEQ multiplex PCR, and the TCRdb table lists in-frame clones only, not all of them. Among 150,000 to 200,000 clones listed, 84% were seen once. The chain combines TRBV7-9 with TRBJ2-7; 9 bases are shared with TRBD1. Sequencing input: PBMCs or T cells enriched from blood (not recorded which). This receptor was identified in a man in his fifties or sixties who had recovered from COVID-19. The CDR3: CASSLTRGQGKRDEQYF. CDR3 nucleotide sequence: TGTGCCAGCAGCTTAACGAGGGGACAGGGTAAACGTGACGAGCAGTACTTC. Full variable domain (missing parts from reference TRBV7-9 and TRBJ2-7): DTGVSQNPRHKITKRGQNVTFRCDPISEHNRLYWYRQTLGQGPEFLTYFQNEAQLEKSRLLSDRFSAERPKGSFSTLEIQRTEQGDSAMYLCASSLTRGQGKRDEQYFGPGTRLTVT.